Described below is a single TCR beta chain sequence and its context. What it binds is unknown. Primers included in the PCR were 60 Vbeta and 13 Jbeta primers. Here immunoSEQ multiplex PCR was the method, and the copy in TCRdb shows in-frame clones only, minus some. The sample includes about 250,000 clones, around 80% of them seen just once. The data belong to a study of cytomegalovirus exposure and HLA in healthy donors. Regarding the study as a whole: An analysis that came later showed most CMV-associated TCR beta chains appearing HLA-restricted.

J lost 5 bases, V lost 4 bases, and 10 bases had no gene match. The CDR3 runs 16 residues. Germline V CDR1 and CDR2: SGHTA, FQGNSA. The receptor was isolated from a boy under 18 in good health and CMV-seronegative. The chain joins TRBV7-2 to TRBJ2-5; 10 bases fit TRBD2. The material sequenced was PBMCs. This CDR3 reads CASSYLAGGTSETQYF. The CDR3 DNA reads TGTGCCAGCAGCTACTTAGCGGGAGGAACCAGCGAGACCCAGTACTTC.